The sequence of this TCR beta chain was determined in a study of blood T cells in healthy people across ages. A J-beta primer mix and a sample-barcoded 5' primer were used in a second PCR of roughly 6 to 11 cycles. TCRdb reprocessed the 5' RACE reads via MiXCR and lists one record per CDR3 protein. The sample has about 1.5 million distinct CDR3 sequences; 35% to 45% are singletons. Germline loops: CDR1 MNHEY, CDR2 SVGEGT. V lost 1 base, J lost 2 bases, and 8 bases lay in between. The CDR3 consists of 14 residues. This clonotype was observed a handful of times. Its target is not known. The study, taken as a whole, reports: PBMC samples, being unsorted, prevented any conclusive comparison of naive and antigen-experienced cells.

The chain couples TRBV6-2 or TRBV6-3 to TRBJ2-5; D is ambiguous. Sequencing used blood. The clonotype comes from a young woman in good health. CDR3 nucleotides: TGTGCCAGCAGTTACTTCACTGAGCAAGAGACCCAGTACTTC. This translates into CASSYFTEQETQYF.